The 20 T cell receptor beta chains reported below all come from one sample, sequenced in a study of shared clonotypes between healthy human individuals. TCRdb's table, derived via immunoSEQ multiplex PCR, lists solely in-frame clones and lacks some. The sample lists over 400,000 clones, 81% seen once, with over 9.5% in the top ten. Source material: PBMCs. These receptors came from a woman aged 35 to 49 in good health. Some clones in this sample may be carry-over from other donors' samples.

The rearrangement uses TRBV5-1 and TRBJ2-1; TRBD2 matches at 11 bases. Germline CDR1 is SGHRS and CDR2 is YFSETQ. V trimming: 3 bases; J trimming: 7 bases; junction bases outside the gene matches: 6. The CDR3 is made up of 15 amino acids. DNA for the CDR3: TGCGCCAGCAGCTCCATAGCGGGAGGGCCGAATGAGCAGTTCTTC. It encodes CASSSIAGGPNEQFF.

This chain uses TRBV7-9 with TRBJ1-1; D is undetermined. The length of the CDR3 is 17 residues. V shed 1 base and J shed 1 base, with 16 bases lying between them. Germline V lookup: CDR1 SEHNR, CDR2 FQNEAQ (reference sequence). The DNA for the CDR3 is TGTGCCAGCAGCTTAGGGTACGGACGGGTAGGGAACACTGAAGCTTTCTTT. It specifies CASSLGYGRVGNTEAFF. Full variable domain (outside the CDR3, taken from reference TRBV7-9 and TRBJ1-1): DTGVSQNPRHKITKRGQNVTFRCDPISEHNRLYWYRQTLGQGPEFLTYFQNEAQLEKSRLLSDRFSAERPKGSFSTLEIQRTEQGDSAMYLCASSLGYGRVGNTEAFFGQGTRLTVV.

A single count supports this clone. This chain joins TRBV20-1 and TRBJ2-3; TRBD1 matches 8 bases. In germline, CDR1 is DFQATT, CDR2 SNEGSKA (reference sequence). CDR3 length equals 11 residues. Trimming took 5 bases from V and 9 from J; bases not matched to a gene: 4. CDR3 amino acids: CSAVTGGTQYF. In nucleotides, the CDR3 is TGCAGTGCTGTTACAGGGGGAACGCAGTATTTT.

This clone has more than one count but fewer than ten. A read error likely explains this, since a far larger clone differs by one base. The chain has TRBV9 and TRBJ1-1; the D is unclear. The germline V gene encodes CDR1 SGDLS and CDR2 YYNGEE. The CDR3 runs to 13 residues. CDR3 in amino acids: CASSSRRNIEAFF. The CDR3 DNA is TGTGCCAGCAGCTCACGACGGAACATTGAAGCTTTCTTT.

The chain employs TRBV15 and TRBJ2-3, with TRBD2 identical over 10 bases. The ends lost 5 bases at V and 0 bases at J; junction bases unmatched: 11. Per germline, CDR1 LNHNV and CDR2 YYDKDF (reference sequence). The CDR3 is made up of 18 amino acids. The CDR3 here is CATSPSPTSGLSTDTQYF. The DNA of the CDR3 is TGTGCCACCAGCCCCTCCCCGACTAGCGGGCTGAGCACAGATACGCAGTATTTT.

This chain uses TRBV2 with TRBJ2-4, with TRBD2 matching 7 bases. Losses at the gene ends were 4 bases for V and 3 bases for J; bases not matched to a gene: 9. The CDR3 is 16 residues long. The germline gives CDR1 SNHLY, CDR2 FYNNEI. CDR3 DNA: TGTGCCAGCAGTGTCGGGAGGTCTTCTGGCAAAAACATTCAGTACTTC. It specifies CASSVGRSSGKNIQYF.

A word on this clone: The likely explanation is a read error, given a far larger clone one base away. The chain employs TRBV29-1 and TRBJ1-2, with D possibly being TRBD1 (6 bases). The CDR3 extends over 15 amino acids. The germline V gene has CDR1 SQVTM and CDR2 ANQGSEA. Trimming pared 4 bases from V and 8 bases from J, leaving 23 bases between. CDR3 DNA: TGCAGCGTTGCTTATACCTCGGGACGGGGGCAGGGCTACACCTTC. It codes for CSVAYTSGRGQGYTF.

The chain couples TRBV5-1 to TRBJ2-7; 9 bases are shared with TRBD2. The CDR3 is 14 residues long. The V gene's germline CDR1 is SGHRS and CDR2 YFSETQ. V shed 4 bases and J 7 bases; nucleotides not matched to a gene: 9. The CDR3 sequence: CASSATSGSREQYF. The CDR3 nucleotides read TGCGCCAGCAGCGCCACTAGCGGGTCTAGAGAGCAGTACTTC. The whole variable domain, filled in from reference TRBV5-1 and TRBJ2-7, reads KAGVTQTPRYLIKTRGQQVTLSCSPISGHRSVSWYQQTPGQGLQFLFEYFSETQRNKGNFPGRFSGRQFSNSRSEMNVSTLELGDSALYLCASSATSGSREQYFGPGTRLTVT.

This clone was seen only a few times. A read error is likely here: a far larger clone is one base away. CDR3 loop: CSVDKEGIGITEALF. The CDR3 nucleotides read TGCAGCGTTGATAAAGAAGGGATTGGGATCACTGAAGCTTTATTT. The chain carries TRBV29-1 and TRBJ1-1, with D hard to call. Germline-derived CDR1 and CDR2 are SQVTM and ANQGSEA. CDR3 length: 15 amino acids.

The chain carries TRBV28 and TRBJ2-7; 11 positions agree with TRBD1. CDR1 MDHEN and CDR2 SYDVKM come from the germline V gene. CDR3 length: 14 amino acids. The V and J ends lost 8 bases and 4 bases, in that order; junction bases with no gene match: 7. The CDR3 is CASGTGTGGYEQYF. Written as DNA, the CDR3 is TGTGCCAGCGGAACCGGGACAGGGGGATACGAGCAGTACTTC.

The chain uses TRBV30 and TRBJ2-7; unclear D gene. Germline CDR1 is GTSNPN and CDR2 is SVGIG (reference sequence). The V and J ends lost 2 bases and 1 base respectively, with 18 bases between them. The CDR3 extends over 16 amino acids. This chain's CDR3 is CAWSKIRVPASYEQYF. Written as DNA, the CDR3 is TGTGCCTGGAGTAAAATCCGGGTTCCTGCGTCCTACGAGCAGTACTTC. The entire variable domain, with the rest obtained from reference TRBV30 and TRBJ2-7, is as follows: SQTIHQWPATLVQPVGSPLSLECTVEGTSNPNLYWYRQAAGRGLQLLFYSVGIGQISSEVPQNLSASRPQDRQFILSSKKLLLSDSGFYLCAWSKIRVPASYEQYFGPGTRLTVT.

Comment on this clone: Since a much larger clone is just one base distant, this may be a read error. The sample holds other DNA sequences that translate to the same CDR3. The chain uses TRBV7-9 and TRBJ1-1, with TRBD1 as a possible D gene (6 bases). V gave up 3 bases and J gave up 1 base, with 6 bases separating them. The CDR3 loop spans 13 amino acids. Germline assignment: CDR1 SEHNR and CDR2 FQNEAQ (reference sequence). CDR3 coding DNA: TGTGCCAGCAGCTTGACAGGGAACACTGAAGCTTTCTTT. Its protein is CASSLTGNTEAFF. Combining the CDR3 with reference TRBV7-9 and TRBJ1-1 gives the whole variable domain DTGVSQNPRHKITKRGQNVTFRCDPISEHNRLYWYRQTLGQGPEFLTYFQNEAQLEKSRLLSDRFSAERPKGSFSTLEIQRTEQGDSAMYLCASSLTGNTEAFFGQGTRLTVV.

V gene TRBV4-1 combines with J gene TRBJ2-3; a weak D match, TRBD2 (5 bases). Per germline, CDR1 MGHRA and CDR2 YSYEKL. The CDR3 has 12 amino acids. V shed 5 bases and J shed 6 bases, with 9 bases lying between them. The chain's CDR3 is CASSSGRDTQYF. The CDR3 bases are TGCGCCAGCAGCAGCGGCCGCGATACGCAGTATTTT.

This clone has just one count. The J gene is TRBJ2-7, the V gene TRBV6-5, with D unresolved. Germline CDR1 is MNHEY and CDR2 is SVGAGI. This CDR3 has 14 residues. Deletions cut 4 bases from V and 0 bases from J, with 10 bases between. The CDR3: CASSSPESSYEQYF. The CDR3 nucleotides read TGTGCCAGCAGTTCGCCCGAAAGCTCCTACGAGCAGTACTTC.

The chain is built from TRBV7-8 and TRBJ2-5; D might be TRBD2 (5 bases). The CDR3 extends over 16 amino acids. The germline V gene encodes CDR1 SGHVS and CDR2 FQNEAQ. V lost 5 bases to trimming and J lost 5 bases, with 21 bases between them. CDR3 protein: CASSPSGPNNKETQYF. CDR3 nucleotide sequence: TGTGCCAGCAGCCCCAGCGGACCAAATAACAAGGAGACCCAGTACTTC.

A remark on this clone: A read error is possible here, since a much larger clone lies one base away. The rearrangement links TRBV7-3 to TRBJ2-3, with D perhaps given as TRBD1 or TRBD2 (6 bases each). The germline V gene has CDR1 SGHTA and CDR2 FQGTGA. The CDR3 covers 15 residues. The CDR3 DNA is TGTGCCAGCAGCTGGGACGGAGGGGGAACAGATATGCAGTATTTT. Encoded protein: CASSWDGGGTDMQYF.

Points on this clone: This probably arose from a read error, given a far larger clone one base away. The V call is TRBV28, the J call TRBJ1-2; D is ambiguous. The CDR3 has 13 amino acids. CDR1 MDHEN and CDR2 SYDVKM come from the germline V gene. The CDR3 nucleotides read TGTGCCAGCAGTTTTGGAGGGCCCTATGGCTACGCCTTC. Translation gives CASSFGGPYGYAF.

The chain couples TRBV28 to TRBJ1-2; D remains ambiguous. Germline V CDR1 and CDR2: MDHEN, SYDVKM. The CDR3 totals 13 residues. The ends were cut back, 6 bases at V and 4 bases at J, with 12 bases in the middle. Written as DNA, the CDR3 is TGTGCCAGCAGGGTTAGTGATATCTATGGCTACACCTTC. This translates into CASRVSDIYGYTF.

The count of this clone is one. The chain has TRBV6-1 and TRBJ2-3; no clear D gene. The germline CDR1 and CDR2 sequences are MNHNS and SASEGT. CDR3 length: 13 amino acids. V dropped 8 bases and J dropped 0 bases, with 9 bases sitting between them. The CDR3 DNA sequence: TGTGCCAGCTCCGCCACTAGCACAGATACGCAGTATTTT. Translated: CASSATSTDTQYF.

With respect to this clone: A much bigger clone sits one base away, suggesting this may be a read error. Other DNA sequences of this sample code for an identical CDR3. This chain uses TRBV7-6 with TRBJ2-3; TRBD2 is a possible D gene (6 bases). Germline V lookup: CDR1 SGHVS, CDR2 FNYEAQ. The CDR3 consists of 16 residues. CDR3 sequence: CASSLIGGKSTDTQYF. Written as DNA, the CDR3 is TGTGCCAGTAGCTTAATAGGCGGGAAGAGCACAGATACGCAGTATTTT.